This TCR beta chain stems from a study of blood T cell repertoires in COVID-19. Study summary: From T cells, B-cell-depleted T cells, or PBMCs came the material, which was cDNA or gDNA.

TCRdb keeps only in-frame clones here, not all; method: immunoSEQ multiplex PCR. The repertoire holds hundreds of thousands of clones, with 70% to 90% as singletons. Trimming cost V 4 bases and J 4 bases; bases outside gene matches: 12. Germline CDR1 and CDR2: SEHNR and FQNEAQ (reference sequence). The CDR3 runs 16 residues. This TCR was sampled from a woman younger than 45 with COVID-19, enrolled during active disease. The specimen was peripheral blood. The rearrangement uses TRBV7-9 and TRBJ1-2; 7 bases are shared with TRBD1. DNA for the CDR3: TGTGCCAGCAGCTCAGTCGCCGGACAGGAACCCTATGGCTACACCTTC. Amino acid sequence: CASSSVAGQEPYGYTF.